A single sample gave rise to the 24 T cell receptor beta chains below, sequenced in a study of T cell repertoires in cytomegalovirus infection. TCRdb re-analysed the reads in MiXCR, keeping a single row per CDR3 protein. The sample consists of fewer than 300,000 distinct CDR3 sequences, 20% to 30% of them appearing once. The material sequenced was PBMCs. These receptors came from a human donor in good health (CMV status not recorded). Some clones in this sample may be carry-over from other donors' samples.

This clonotype was observed a few times. The V and J genes are TRBV12-3 or TRBV12-4 and TRBJ2-1, with a weak D call TRBD1 (5 bases). Trimming shortened V by 7 bases and J by 7 bases, and 14 bases separated the two germline ends. The CDR3 extends over 13 amino acids. The CDR3 reads CASTMDTMNEQFF. The CDR3 coding sequence is TGTGCCAGCACCATGGACACCATGAATGAGCAGTTCTTC.

This rearrangement joins TRBV25-1 to TRBJ2-5, with a tentative D call TRBD1 (8 bases). Germline V gene lookup returns CDR1 MGHDK and CDR2 SYGVNS. The CDR3 has 13 amino acids. The V gene lost 7 bases and the J gene lost 1 base, with 10 bases spanning the gap. This CDR3 reads CASNRGGQETQYF. The CDR3 DNA reads as TGTGCCAGCAACAGGGGGGGCCAAGAGACCCAGTACTTC.

The genes are TRBV7-4 and TRBJ1-6; TRBD1 aligns across 8 bases. CDR1 and CDR2 from the germline V gene are SGHVT and SQSDAQ. V gave up 5 bases and J gave up 10 bases; unmatched junction bases: 16. This CDR3 contains 17 residues. The CDR3 DNA reads as TGTGCCAGCAGCGCTCCAGGGGGCCCTACAACGGGATCACCCCTCCACTTT. This gives the protein CASSAPGGPTTGSPLHF.

This clonotype was seen many times. The chain employs TRBV7-9 and TRBJ1-4; D may be TRBD1 (5 bases). This CDR3 comprises 16 residues. V was clipped by 0 bases and J by 0 bases, with 8 bases between them. Germline V gene lookup returns CDR1 SEHNR and CDR2 FQNEAQ (reference sequence). In nucleotides, the CDR3 is TGTGCCAGCAGCTTAGCTACGGGGGCAACTAATGAAAAACTGTTTTTT. It is translated as CASSLATGATNEKLFF.

The DNA of the CDR3 is TGTGCCAGCAGCATGTGGGGGGGGGCCCAGTACTTC. Translation: CASSMWGGAQYF. This chain connects TRBV11-2 to TRBJ2-5; TRBD2 matches 7 bases. Germline assignment: CDR1 SGHAT and CDR2 FQNNGV. V shed 5 bases and J 9 bases; nucleotides not matched to a gene: 6. The CDR3 runs to 12 residues.

The genes are TRBV12-3 or TRBV12-4 and TRBJ2-3; the D gene is possibly TRBD2 (5 bases). This CDR3 has 14 amino acids. V was trimmed by 4 bases and J by 6 bases, leaving 14 bases between them. In DNA, the CDR3 is TGTGCCAGCAGTTCCGGGCTCAGCGGCGATACGCAGTATTTT. Amino acid sequence: CASSSGLSGDTQYF.

At least ten counts were recorded for this clonotype. The gene calls are TRBV12-3 or TRBV12-4 and TRBJ2-5, with a tentative D call TRBD2 (5 bases). The length of the CDR3 is 11 residues. V lost 6 bases and J 5 bases, leaving 7 bases between the germline ends. The CDR3 sequence is CASRRGETQYF. DNA of the CDR3: TGTGCCAGCAGACGCGGGGAGACCCAGTACTTC.

This chain joins TRBV28 and TRBJ2-7, with 10 bases lining up with TRBD1. The V gene end was trimmed by 8 bases and the J gene end by 4 bases; junction bases not matched to a gene: 5. This CDR3 comprises 13 residues. CDR1 and CDR2 from the germline V gene are MDHEN and SYDVKM. CDR3 DNA sequence: TGTGCCAGCGGTGGGGACAGGGGTTACGAGCAGTACTTC. Its translation: CASGGDRGYEQYF.

The J gene is TRBJ2-7, the V gene TRBV28, with 8 bases identical to TRBD1. The CDR3 extends over 16 amino acids. V lost 2 bases to trimming and J lost 7 bases; unmatched junction nucleotides: 13. Germline CDR1 reads MDHEN; CDR2 reads SYDVKM. CDR3 sequence (DNA): TGTGCCAGCAGTTTAGGCGGCAGGGGGCGTCTAAGTGAGCAGTACTTC. This sequence encodes CASSLGGRGRLSEQYF.

The rearrangement links TRBV27 to TRBJ1-6; perhaps TRBD1 as D (6 bases). The CDR3 spans 14 residues. Trimming took 3 bases from V and 10 from J, leaving 13 bases between them. Germline CDR1 is MNHEY and CDR2 is SMNVEV (reference sequence). The chain's CDR3 is CASSFRGMGSPLHF. In DNA, the CDR3 is TGTGCCAGCAGTTTCAGGGGAATGGGCTCACCCCTCCACTTT.

The chain joins TRBV11-2 to TRBJ2-7, with 7 bases aligning to TRBD2. Germline CDR1 is SGHAT and CDR2 is FQNNGV. This CDR3 region has 13 residues. Trimming took 1 base from V and 8 from J; bases not matched to a gene: 5. The CDR3 coding sequence is TGTGCCAGCAGCTTAGCGATGGGGGGGAAGCAGTACTTC. Amino acids: CASSLAMGGKQYF.

The chain recombines TRBV28 with TRBJ2-3; 8 bases line up with TRBD2. The germline V gene encodes CDR1 MDHEN and CDR2 SYDVKM. The CDR3 runs to 17 residues. Germline trimming cut 1 base from V and 0 bases from J; bases unmatched to any gene: 6. In nucleotides, the CDR3 is TGTGCCAGCAGTTTATTCTTAGCGGGACTAAGCACAGATACGCAGTATTTT. It yields the protein CASSLFLAGLSTDTQYF.

This clonotype appeared many times. The rearrangement uses TRBV28 and TRBJ2-1; 9 bases line up with TRBD1. After removal of 2 bases from V and 0 bases from J, the junction contained 8 bases not matched to a gene. CDR1 and CDR2 (germline): MDHEN, SYDVKM. The CDR3 sequence is 18 residues long. CDR3 sequence (DNA): TGTGCCAGCAGTTTAGGAGGGACAGGGCCAAGCTCCTACAATGAGCAGTTCTTC. Translation: CASSLGGTGPSSYNEQFF.

This clonotype was counted many times. The CDR3 protein is CASSLRSAEAFF. CDR3 bases: TGTGCCAGCAGCTTAAGGTCCGCTGAAGCTTTCTTT. V gene TRBV7-2 combines with J gene TRBJ1-1, with D hard to call. Germline V gives CDR1 SGHTA, CDR2 FQGNSA. Trimming took 2 bases from V and 6 from J, leaving 7 bases between them. The CDR3 consists of 12 residues.

The chain couples TRBV28 to TRBJ1-2, with D unresolved. V was clipped by 5 bases and J by 7 bases, with 20 bases between them. The CDR3 loop spans 15 amino acids. Germline V lookup: CDR1 MDHEN, CDR2 SYDVKM. The CDR3 region is CASSPGSPYTTGYTF. In DNA form, the CDR3 reads TGTGCCAGCAGTCCCGGGTCCCCGTACACAACTGGCTACACCTTC.

This clonotype has more than one count but fewer than ten. V gene TRBV18 combines with J gene TRBJ1-1; D gene unclear. Trimming removed 5 bases at V and 9 bases at J, with 13 bases between. The CDR3 extends over 12 amino acids. CDR1 and CDR2 (germline): KGHSH, LQKENI. Here the CDR3 DNA reads TGTGCCAGCTCAGATCAGGATTACAAAGCTTTCTTT. It is translated as CASSDQDYKAFF. Supplemented by reference TRBV18 and TRBJ1-1, the full variable domain reads NAGVMQNPRHLVRRRGQEARLRCSPMKGHSHVYWYRQLPEEGLKFMVYLQKENIIDESGMPKERFSAEFPKEGPSILRIQQVVRGDSAAYFCASSDQDYKAFFGQGTRLTVV.

The chain has TRBV29-1 and TRBJ1-4, with D possibly being TRBD1 (6 bases). The CDR3 length is 12 residues. Looked up from germline, CDR1 is SQVTM and CDR2 is ANQGSEA. V was clipped by 3 bases and J by 4 bases, with 6 bases between them. In nucleotides, the CDR3 is TGCAGCGTTGACAGGGGTAATGAAAAACTGTTTTTT. Translation: CSVDRGNEKLFF.

This clonotype was found a few times. The chain uses TRBV27 and TRBJ2-7, with 7 bases matching TRBD2. This CDR3 has 14 residues. Trimming at V came to 0 bases and at J to 3 bases, leaving 2 bases not matched to a gene. Germline lookup yields CDR1 MNHEY and CDR2 SMNVEV (reference sequence). CDR3 sequence (DNA): TGTGCCAGCAGTTTATCCCAGCGGGGCTACGAGCAGTACTTC. Residues: CASSLSQRGYEQYF.

This clonotype was seen only a few times. The chain has TRBV20-1 and TRBJ1-1; 8 positions match TRBD1. The CDR3 spans 14 residues. Germline lookup yields CDR1 DFQATT and CDR2 SNEGSKA (reference sequence). The V gene end was trimmed by 5 bases and the J gene end by 1 base; junction bases not matched to a gene: 6. The CDR3 DNA reads TGCAGTGCTGCCGGGACAGGCAGGAACACTGAAGCTTTCTTT. Its translation: CSAAGTGRNTEAFF.

This clonotype was observed a single time. The rearrangement uses TRBV20-1 and TRBJ2-1; 10 positions match TRBD1. The ends lost 5 bases at V and 4 bases at J; junction bases unmatched: 5. There are 14 residues in the CDR3. From germline, CDR1 is DFQATT and CDR2 SNEGSKA (reference sequence). The CDR3 region has the DNA TGCAGTGCTTTCCGGGACAGGGGTTACAATGAGCAGTTCTTC. Translation: CSAFRDRGYNEQFF.

This clonotype was seen at least ten times. V usage is TRBV28 and J usage is TRBJ2-7, with 16 bases lining up with TRBD2. Trimming removed 0 bases from V and 0 bases from J; junction bases left unmatched: 5. CDR3 size: 19 residues. Germline V gene data show CDR1 as MDHEN and CDR2 as SYDVKM. The CDR3 is CASSLWGTSGRAFSYEQYF. CDR3 bases: TGTGCCAGCAGTTTATGGGGGACTAGCGGGAGGGCTTTCTCCTACGAGCAGTACTTC.

The chain joins TRBV28 to TRBJ2-5; D is uncertain. The germline V gene has CDR1 MDHEN and CDR2 SYDVKM. Between the trimmed V and J ends, which lost 2 bases and 1 base, there was a span of 14 bases. This CDR3 has 16 residues. In DNA, the CDR3 is TGTGCCAGCAGTTTAAGGGTTCTGGGGTTCCAAGAGACCCAGTACTTC. It encodes CASSLRVLGFQETQYF.

The chain couples TRBV27 to TRBJ2-1; D might be TRBD2 (6 bases). V was shortened by 5 bases and J by 6 bases, with 20 bases between the two germline ends. Germline loops: CDR1 MNHEY, CDR2 SMNVEV (reference sequence). This CDR3 is 16 amino acids long. CDR3 residues: CASSASGTRNRNEQFF. For the CDR3, the DNA is TGTGCCAGCAGTGCTTCCGGGACTCGCAACCGCAATGAGCAGTTCTTC.

This chain uses TRBV6-2 or TRBV6-3 with TRBJ2-7; 13 positions agree with TRBD2. Germline V CDR1 and CDR2: MNHEY, SVGEGT. The CDR3 spans 16 residues. Unmatched junction bases numbered 7, after V lost 4 bases and J lost 4 bases. CDR3 in DNA: TGTGCCAGCAGTTTCGACGGACTAGCGGGGGATTACGAGCAGTACTTC. It translates to CASSFDGLAGDYEQYF.